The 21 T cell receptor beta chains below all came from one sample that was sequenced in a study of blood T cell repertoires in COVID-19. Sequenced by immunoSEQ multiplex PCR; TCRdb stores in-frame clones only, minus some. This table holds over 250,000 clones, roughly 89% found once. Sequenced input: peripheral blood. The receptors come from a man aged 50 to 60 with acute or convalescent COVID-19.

In nucleotides, the CDR3 is TGTGCCAGCTCAACGAGAACACAGGGTACCGAGCAGTACTTC. Amino acids: CASSTRTQGTEQYF. This chain joins TRBV18 and TRBJ2-7; possible D gene TRBD1, 6 bases. The CDR3 runs 14 residues. Trimming took 5 bases from V and 6 from J, leaving 17 bases between them. Germline V gene sequence: CDR1 KGHSH, CDR2 LQKENI.

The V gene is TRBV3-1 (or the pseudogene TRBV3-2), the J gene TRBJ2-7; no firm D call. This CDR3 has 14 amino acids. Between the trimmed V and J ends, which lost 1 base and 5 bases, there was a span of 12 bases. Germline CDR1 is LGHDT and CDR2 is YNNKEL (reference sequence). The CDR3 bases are TGTGCCAGCAGCCAAGGTCTGATCCGGGACGAGCAGTACTTC. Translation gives CASSQGLIRDEQYF.

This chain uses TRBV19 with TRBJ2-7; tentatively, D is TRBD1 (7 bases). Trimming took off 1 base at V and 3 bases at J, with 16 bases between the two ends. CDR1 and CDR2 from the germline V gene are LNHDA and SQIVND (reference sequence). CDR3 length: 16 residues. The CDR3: CASSIGGGGQLYEQYF. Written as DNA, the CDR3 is TGTGCCAGTAGTATAGGTGGAGGGGGCCAACTCTACGAGCAGTACTTC. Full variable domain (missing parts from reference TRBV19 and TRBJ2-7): DGGITQSPKYLFRKEGQNVTLSCEQNLNHDAMYWYRQDPGQGLRLIYYSQIVNDFQKGDIAEGYSVSREKKESFPLTVTSAQKNPTAFYLCASSIGGGGQLYEQYFGPGTRLTVT.

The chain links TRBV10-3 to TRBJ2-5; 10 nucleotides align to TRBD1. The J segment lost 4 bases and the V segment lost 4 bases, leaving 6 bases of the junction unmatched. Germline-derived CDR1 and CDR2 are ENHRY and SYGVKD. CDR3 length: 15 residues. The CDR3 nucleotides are TGTGCCATCAGTGGGGGACAGGGGTCGGGAGAGACCCAGTACTTC. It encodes CAISGGQGSGETQYF.

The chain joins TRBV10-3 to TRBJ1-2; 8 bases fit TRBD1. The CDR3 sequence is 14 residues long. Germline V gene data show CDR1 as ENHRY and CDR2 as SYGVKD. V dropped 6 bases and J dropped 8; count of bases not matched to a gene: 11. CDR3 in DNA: TGTGCCATCAGCGTCGGACAGGGCGTGCGCGGCTACACCTTC. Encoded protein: CAISVGQGVRGYTF.

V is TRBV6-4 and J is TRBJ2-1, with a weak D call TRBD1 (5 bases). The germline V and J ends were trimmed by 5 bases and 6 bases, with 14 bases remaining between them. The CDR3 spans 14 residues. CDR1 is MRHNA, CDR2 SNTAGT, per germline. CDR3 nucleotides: TGTGCCAGCAGTACGACGGGCAGGGTCAATGAGCAGTTCTTC. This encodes CASSTTGRVNEQFF.

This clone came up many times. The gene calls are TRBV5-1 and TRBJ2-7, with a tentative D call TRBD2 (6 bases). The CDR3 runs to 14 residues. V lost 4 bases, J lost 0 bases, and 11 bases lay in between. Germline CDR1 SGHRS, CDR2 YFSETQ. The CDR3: CASSRGITSYEQYF. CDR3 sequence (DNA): TGCGCCAGCAGCCGGGGGATCACCTCCTACGAGCAGTACTTC.

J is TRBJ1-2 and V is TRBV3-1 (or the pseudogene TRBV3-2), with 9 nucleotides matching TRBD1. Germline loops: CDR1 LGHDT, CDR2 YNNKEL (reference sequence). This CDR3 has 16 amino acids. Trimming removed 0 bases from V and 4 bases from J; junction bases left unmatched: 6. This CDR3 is CASSQDGGQGFYGYTF. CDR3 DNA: TGTGCCAGCAGCCAAGATGGGGGACAGGGTTTCTATGGCTACACCTTC.

DNA of the CDR3: TGTGCCAGCTCACCCATTACAGGGGCCGGGGAGCTGTTTTTT. It codes for CASSPITGAGELFF. V usage is TRBV18 and J usage is TRBJ2-2; 7 nucleotides line up with TRBD1. V lost 3 bases to trimming and J lost 6 bases; unmatched junction nucleotides: 4. This CDR3 is 14 amino acids long. CDR1 KGHSH and CDR2 LQKENI come from the germline V gene.

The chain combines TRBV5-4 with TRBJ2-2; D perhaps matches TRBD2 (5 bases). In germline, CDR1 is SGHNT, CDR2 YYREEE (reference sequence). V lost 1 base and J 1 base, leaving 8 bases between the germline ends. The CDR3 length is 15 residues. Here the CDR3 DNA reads TGTGCCAGCAGCTTGAGAGGGCAGAACACCGGGGAGCTGTTTTTT. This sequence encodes CASSLRGQNTGELFF.

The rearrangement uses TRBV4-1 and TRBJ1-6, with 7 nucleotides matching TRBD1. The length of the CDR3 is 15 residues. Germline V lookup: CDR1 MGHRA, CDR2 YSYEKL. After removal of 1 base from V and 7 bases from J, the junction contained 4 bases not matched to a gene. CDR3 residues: CASSQGDRENSPLHF. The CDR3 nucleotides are TGCGCCAGCAGCCAAGGTGACAGGGAGAATTCACCCCTCCACTTT.

Here the CDR3 reads CASSHLPGGAQHF. For the CDR3, the DNA is TGCGCCAGCAGTCATCTCCCCGGGGGGGCCCAGCATTTT. V usage is TRBV23-1 and J usage is TRBJ1-5; tentatively, D is TRBD1 (5 bases). TRBV23-1 is an ORF, with its function uncertain. CDR3 length equals 13 residues. Deletions cut 3 bases from V and 11 bases from J, with 14 bases between.

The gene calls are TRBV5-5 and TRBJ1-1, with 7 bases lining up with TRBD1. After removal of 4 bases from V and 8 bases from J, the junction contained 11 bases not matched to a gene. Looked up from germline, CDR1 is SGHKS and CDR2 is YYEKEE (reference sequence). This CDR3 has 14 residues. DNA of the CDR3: TGTGCCAGCAGCGTCCCGGGACAGCTTGCAGAAGCTTTCTTT. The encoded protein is CASSVPGQLAEAFF. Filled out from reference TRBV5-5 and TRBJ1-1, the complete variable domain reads DAGVTQSPTHLIKTRGQQVTLRCSPISGHKSVSWYQQVLGQGPQFIFQYYEKEERGRGNFPDRFSARQFPNYSSELNVNALLLGDSALYLCASSVPGQLAEAFFGQGTRLTVV.

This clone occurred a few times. The CDR3 nucleotides read TGTGCCAGCAAGACAGGGGGCCACAGAAACACCATATATTTT. It encodes CASKTGGHRNTIYF. The chain carries TRBV11-2 and TRBJ1-3; 10 bases are a match to TRBD1. Losses at the gene ends were 7 bases for V and 5 bases for J; bases not matched to a gene: 5. The CDR3 consists of 14 residues. CDR1 and CDR2 (germline): SGHAT, FQNNGV.

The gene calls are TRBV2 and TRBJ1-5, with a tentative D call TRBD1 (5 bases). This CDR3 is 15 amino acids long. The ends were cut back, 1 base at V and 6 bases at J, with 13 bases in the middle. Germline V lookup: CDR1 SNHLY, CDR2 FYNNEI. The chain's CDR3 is CASSEGGLVGQPQHF. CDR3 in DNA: TGTGCCAGCAGTGAAGGGGGACTGGTGGGTCAGCCCCAGCATTTT. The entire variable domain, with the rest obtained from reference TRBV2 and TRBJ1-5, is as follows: EPEVTQTPSHQVTQMGQEVILRCVPISNHLYFYWYRQILGQKVEFLVSFYNNEISEKSEIFDDQFSVERPDGSNFTLKIRSTKLEDSAMYFCASSEGGLVGQPQHFGDGTRLSIL.

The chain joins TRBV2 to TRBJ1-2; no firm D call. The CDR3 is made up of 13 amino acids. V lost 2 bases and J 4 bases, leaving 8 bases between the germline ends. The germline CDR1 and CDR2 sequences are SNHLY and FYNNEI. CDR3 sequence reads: CASSERAGYGYTF. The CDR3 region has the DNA TGTGCCAGCAGTGAAAGGGCGGGCTATGGCTACACCTTC. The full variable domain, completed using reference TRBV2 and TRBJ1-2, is EPEVTQTPSHQVTQMGQEVILRCVPISNHLYFYWYRQILGQKVEFLVSFYNNEISEKSEIFDDQFSVERPDGSNFTLKIRSTKLEDSAMYFCASSERAGYGYTFGSGTRLTVV.

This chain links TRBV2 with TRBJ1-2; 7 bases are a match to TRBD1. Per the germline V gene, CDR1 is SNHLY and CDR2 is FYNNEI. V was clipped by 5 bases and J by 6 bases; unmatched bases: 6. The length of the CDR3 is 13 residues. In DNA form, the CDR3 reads TGTGCCAGCAGTCGAGGACAGGAGGATGGCTACACCTTC. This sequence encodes CASSRGQEDGYTF.

The CDR3 here is CASSGDFSGYTF. The CDR3 DNA reads as TGTGCCAGTAGTGGGGACTTCTCTGGCTACACCTTC. The chain uses TRBV27 and TRBJ1-2; tentatively, D is TRBD1 (5 bases). This CDR3 region has 12 residues. Trimming removed 9 bases from V and 7 bases from J, with 15 bases in between. Germline V gene sequence: CDR1 MNHEY, CDR2 SMNVEV (reference sequence).

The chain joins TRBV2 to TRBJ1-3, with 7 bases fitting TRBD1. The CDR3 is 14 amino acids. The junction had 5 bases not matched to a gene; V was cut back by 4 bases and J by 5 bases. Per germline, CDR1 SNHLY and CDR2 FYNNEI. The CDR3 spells CASSGRDSRNTIYF. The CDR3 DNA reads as TGTGCCAGCAGTGGGCGGGACAGTCGAAACACCATATATTTT.

The DNA of the CDR3 is TGTGCCAGCAGCCCCGACCCCGGGACAGGGATACAAACCCACACAGATACGCAGTATTTT. This translates into CASSPDPGTGIQTHTDTQYF. This chain links TRBV21-1 with TRBJ2-3; the table names TRBD1, a call not compared with the DNA. TRBV21-1 is marked as a pseudogene. The CDR3 has 20 residues.

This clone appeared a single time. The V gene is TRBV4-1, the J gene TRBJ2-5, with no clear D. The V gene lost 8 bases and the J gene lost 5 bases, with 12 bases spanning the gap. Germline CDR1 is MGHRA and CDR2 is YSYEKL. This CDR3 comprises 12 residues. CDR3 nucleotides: TGCGCCAGCCTGTCGCTAGAGGAGACCCAGTACTTC. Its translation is CASLSLEETQYF.